This T cell receptor beta chain was found in a study of blood T cell repertoires in COVID-19. Study as a whole: Researchers got acute and convalescent COVID-19 samples from the United States, Italy and Spain. PBMCs, B-cell-depleted T cells, or T cells were the source of the cDNA or gDNA that made up the material.

Profiled with immunoSEQ multiplex PCR; TCRdb holds only in-frame clones, not every one. The sample shows roughly 150,000 clones, around 80% of them seen only once. Germline V gene sequence: CDR1 LNHDA, CDR2 SQIVND (reference sequence). V lost 8 bases and J lost 0, with 14 bases in between. The CDR3 length is 14 residues. The chain carries TRBV19 and TRBJ2-7; tentative D call: TRBD1 (5 bases). What was sequenced was peripheral blood. The receptor's source is a human donor with acute or convalescent COVID-19. The donor label of this sample is uncertain. The CDR3 is CASSTGATSYEQYF. As DNA, the CDR3 is TGTGCCAGTTCTACAGGTGCTACCTCCTACGAGCAGTACTTC. Full variable domain (missing parts from reference TRBV19 and TRBJ2-7): DGGITQSPKYLFRKEGQNVTLSCEQNLNHDAMYWYRQDPGQGLRLIYYSQIVNDFQKGDIAEGYSVSREKKESFPLTVTSAQKNPTAFYLCASSTGATSYEQYFGPGTRLTVT.